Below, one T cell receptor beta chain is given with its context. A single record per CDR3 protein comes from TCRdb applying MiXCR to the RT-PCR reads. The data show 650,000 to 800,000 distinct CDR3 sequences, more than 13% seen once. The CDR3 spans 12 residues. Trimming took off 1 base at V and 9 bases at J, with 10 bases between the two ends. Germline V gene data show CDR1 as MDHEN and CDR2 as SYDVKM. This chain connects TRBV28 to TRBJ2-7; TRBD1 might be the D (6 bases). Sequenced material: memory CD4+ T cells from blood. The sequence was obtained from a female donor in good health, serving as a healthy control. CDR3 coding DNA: TGTGCCAGCAGTTTATCCAGGGGCGGGCAGTACTTC. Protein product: CASSLSRGGQYF.